The 19 T cell receptor beta chains in this list originate from one sample, sequenced in a study of blood T cell repertoires in COVID-19. Some clones are missing from TCRdb's copy, which holds only in-frame ones; the method was immunoSEQ multiplex PCR. Among about 140,000 clones listed, roughly four fifths were seen once. Input material: peripheral blood. These TCRs come from a woman older than 75 with active or convalescent COVID-19.

This chain connects TRBV7-9 to TRBJ2-5; 11 nucleotides align to TRBD2. V shed 1 base, J shed 5 bases, and the junction held 9 bases outside the gene matches. In germline, CDR1 is SEHNR, CDR2 FQNEAQ (reference sequence). This CDR3 region has 17 residues. DNA for the CDR3: TGTGCCAGCAGCTTAGGGGTCGGTCTAGCGGGGGGCGAGACCCAGTACTTC. Encoded protein: CASSLGVGLAGGETQYF.

V usage is TRBV3-1 (or the pseudogene TRBV3-2) and J usage is TRBJ2-7; TRBD2 matches 7 bases. This CDR3 has 16 amino acids. Germline CDR1 and CDR2: LGHDT and YNNKEL (reference sequence). With V trimmed by 4 bases and J by 1 base, 10 bases remained unmatched. In DNA, the CDR3 is TGTGCCAGCAGCCCCGAACCGGGACTAATATCCTACGAGCAGTACTTC. This encodes CASSPEPGLISYEQYF.

The chain is built from TRBV28 and TRBJ1-2; D not certain. Per germline, CDR1 MDHEN and CDR2 SYDVKM. The CDR3 spans 14 residues. With 1 base removed from V and 5 bases from J, the gap between germline ends came to 11 bases. The CDR3, as DNA: TGTGCCAGCAGTTTATCAACGGGAGGATATGGCTACACCTTC. This sequence encodes CASSLSTGGYGYTF.

This clone was detected a few times. Here the CDR3 reads CASIRGTYEQYF. CDR3 nucleotides: TGTGCCAGCATCCGGGGAACCTACGAGCAGTACTTC. The chain has TRBV6-5 and TRBJ2-7; a weak D match, TRBD2 (5 bases). From germline, CDR1 is MNHEY and CDR2 SVGAGI. This CDR3 has 12 residues. V was pared by 7 bases and J by 2 bases, with 9 bases between.

This clone was observed a handful of times. The chain has TRBV2 and TRBJ2-7; the match to TRBD2 covers 14 bases. Losses at the gene ends were 3 bases for V and 3 bases for J; bases not matched to a gene: 1. The germline V gene encodes CDR1 SNHLY and CDR2 FYNNEI. The CDR3 spans 15 residues. Written as DNA, the CDR3 is TGTGCCAGCAGTGACGGGACTAGCGGGGGCTACGAGCAGTACTTC. Translated, it gives CASSDGTSGGYEQYF.

The rearrangement links TRBV7-8 to TRBJ2-1, with 7 bases identical to TRBD2. This CDR3 spans 17 amino acids. Germline trimming cut 4 bases from V and 0 bases from J; bases unmatched to any gene: 9. CDR1 and CDR2 from the germline V gene are SGHVS and FQNEAQ. The CDR3 DNA reads as TGTGCCAGCAGCTCGACCGGGAGGACGAGCTCCTACAATGAGCAGTTCTTC. Protein: CASSSTGRTSSYNEQFF. Based on the CDR3 plus reference TRBV7-8 and TRBJ2-1, the full variable domain is GAGVSQSPRYKVAKRGQDVALRCDPISGHVSLFWYQQALGQGPEFLTYFQNEAQLDKSGLPSDRFFAERPEGSVSTLKIQRTQQEDSAVYLCASSSTGRTSSYNEQFFGPGTRLTVL.

This clone was detected a few times. The chain recombines TRBV7-2 with TRBJ1-1; tentatively, D is TRBD1 (6 bases). There are 16 residues in the CDR3. CDR1 and CDR2 from the germline V gene are SGHTA and FQGNSA. The V and J ends lost 0 bases and 4 bases respectively, with 15 bases between them. The CDR3 spells CASSLAATGSGTEAFF. The CDR3 DNA reads as TGTGCCAGCAGCTTAGCAGCAACAGGGAGCGGCACTGAAGCTTTCTTT.

There are a few counts of this clone. CDR3 loop: CAISIGTVEAPLHF. CDR3 nucleotide sequence: TGTGCCATCAGTATCGGGACAGTCGAAGCACCCCTCCACTTT. The V and J genes are TRBV10-3 and TRBJ1-6; 7 bases match TRBD1. Losses at the gene ends were 5 bases for V and 11 bases for J; bases not matched to a gene: 9. Looked up from germline, CDR1 is ENHRY and CDR2 is SYGVKD. The CDR3 covers 14 residues.

With regard to this clone: Other nucleotide sequences in the sample specify the same CDR3. The genes are TRBV3-1 (or the pseudogene TRBV3-2) and TRBJ1-1; D possibly corresponds to TRBD1 (5 bases). Germline V gene data show CDR1 as LGHDT and CDR2 as YNNKEL (reference sequence). Between the trimmed V and J ends, which lost 1 base and 5 bases, there was a span of 8 bases. The CDR3 consists of 13 residues. In DNA, the CDR3 is TGTGCCAGCAGCCAAGGGGGGGGGACTGAAGCTTTCTTT. It translates to CASSQGGGTEAFF.

The chain is built from TRBV30 and TRBJ1-1; perhaps TRBD1 as D (5 bases). Trimming removed 0 bases at V and 8 bases at J, with 10 bases between. The V gene's germline CDR1 is GTSNPN and CDR2 SVGIG (reference sequence). This CDR3 contains 12 residues. CDR3 sequence: CAWSVPQAEAFF. For the CDR3, the DNA is TGTGCCTGGAGTGTACCACAGGCAGAAGCTTTCTTT.

The chain uses TRBV13 and TRBJ1-1, with TRBD1 matching 8 bases. Losses at the gene ends were 0 bases for V and 5 bases for J; bases not matched to a gene: 8. The V gene's germline CDR1 is PRHDT and CDR2 FYEKMQ (reference sequence). The length of the CDR3 is 16 residues. CDR3 sequence reads: CASSLGGQGASTEAFF. In DNA form, the CDR3 reads TGTGCCAGCAGCTTAGGTGGACAGGGAGCGAGTACTGAAGCTTTCTTT.

The chain carries TRBV19 and TRBJ2-2; TRBD2 matches at 15 bases. The CDR3 has 17 residues. In germline, CDR1 is LNHDA, CDR2 SQIVND (reference sequence). Trimming cost V 6 bases and J 2 bases; bases outside gene matches: 4. The CDR3 sequence: CASSRGLAGGNTGELFF. The CDR3 DNA reads TGTGCCAGTAGCAGGGGACTAGCGGGGGGAAACACCGGGGAGCTGTTTTTT.

V usage is TRBV19 and J usage is TRBJ2-7, with 9 bases aligning to TRBD1. The CDR3 consists of 15 residues. Germline assignment: CDR1 LNHDA and CDR2 SQIVND (reference sequence). After removal of 8 bases from V and 7 bases from J, the junction contained 15 bases not matched to a gene. In DNA, the CDR3 is TGTGCCAGTCGCGAATACGGACAGGGGACGGGTGAGCAGTACTTC. Its translation: CASREYGQGTGEQYF.

The chain joins TRBV27 to TRBJ2-1; TRBD1 agrees at 7 bases. J gave up 2 bases and V 6 bases, and 7 bases lay outside the gene matches. The CDR3 has 15 amino acids. Germline V lookup: CDR1 MNHEY, CDR2 SMNVEV (reference sequence). DNA for the CDR3: TGTGCCAGCAGCCGCGACAGGGCCCCCTACAATGAGCAGTTCTTC. Translated: CASSRDRAPYNEQFF.

This clone was seen a single time. The J gene is TRBJ1-2, the V gene TRBV19; D is uncertain. With 4 bases removed from V and 6 bases from J, the gap between germline ends came to 15 bases. The CDR3 is 14 amino acids. CDR1 is LNHDA and CDR2 is SQIVND in the germline V gene (reference sequence). CDR3 amino acids: CASSSIAVLHGYTF. DNA for the CDR3: TGTGCCAGTAGTAGCATTGCGGTACTCCATGGCTACACCTTC.

As regards this clone: Other nucleotide sequences in the sample specify the same CDR3. The chain joins TRBV10-1 to TRBJ2-2; 10 bases agree with TRBD2. Germline lookup yields CDR1 WNHNN and CDR2 SYGVQD (reference sequence). The ends lost 5 bases at V and 2 bases at J; junction bases unmatched: 5. The CDR3 extends over 16 amino acids. The CDR3 spells CASSPSSGGNTGELFF. CDR3 nucleotide sequence: TGCGCCAGCAGTCCCTCTAGCGGGGGTAACACCGGGGAGCTGTTTTTT.

This clone turned up a few times. The chain links TRBV28 to TRBJ2-5; 7 bases agree with TRBD1. Germline loops: CDR1 MDHEN, CDR2 SYDVKM. The CDR3 has 14 residues. V was clipped by 5 bases and J by 2 bases; unmatched bases: 5. CDR3 nucleotides: TGTGCCAGCAGTCCTACAGGGGTTCAAGAGACCCAGTACTTC. This encodes CASSPTGVQETQYF.

The chain joins TRBV11-2 to TRBJ1-2; 7 bases map to TRBD1. CDR1 is SGHAT, CDR2 FQNNGV, per germline. V trimming: 5 bases; J trimming: 8 bases; junction bases outside the gene matches: 8. The length of the CDR3 is 13 residues. The CDR3 is CASSQTNRGGYTF. DNA for the CDR3: TGTGCCAGCAGCCAGACAAACAGGGGAGGCTACACCTTC.

The rearrangement uses TRBV19 and TRBJ2-2; TRBD1 matches at 10 bases. V was pared by 7 bases and J by 6 bases, with 5 bases of the junction left unmatched. Germline-derived CDR1 and CDR2 are LNHDA and SQIVND (reference sequence). The length of the CDR3 is 14 residues. In DNA, the CDR3 is TGTGCCAGTAAGGGACAGGGGATGCCCGGGGAGCTGTTTTTT. This gives the protein CASKGQGMPGELFF.